A selection of T cell receptor beta chains follows, all from one sample in a study of shared T cell receptors in the human thymus. The repertoire was sequenced with immunoSEQ multiplex PCR; TCRdb's copy has only in-frame clones and lacks some. The data contain hundreds of thousands of clones, 88% of them singletons. A further study also used this sample, focusing on human thymus T cells.

Sequencing used thymocytes. The source is a boy in the first two years of life with a congenital heart defect. Each CDR3 is given with its conserved first and last residue. Fields, in order: V gene, clone size, D gene, J gene, CDR3 protein, CDR3 DNA. A D gene is named only where the DNA matches it firmly. The size field is filled for only some rows; it gives once, few, many or a size class.

V gene: TRBV6-5; clone size: NA; D gene: NA; J gene: TRBJ2-1; CDR3 protein: CASSYPPLDRYNEQFF; CDR3 DNA: TGTGCCAGCAGTTACCCCCCACTAGATCGGTACAATGAGCAGTTCTTC
V gene: TRBV19; clone size: NA; D gene: NA; J gene: TRBJ1-5; CDR3 protein: CASSIGRVYSNQPQHF; CDR3 DNA: TGTGCCAGTAGTATAGGGAGGGTTTATAGCAATCAGCCCCAGCATTTT
V gene: TRBV5-4; clone size: once; D gene: TRBD2; J gene: TRBJ2-3; CDR3 protein: CASGTRLAGTASTDTQYF; CDR3 DNA: TGTGCCAGCGGAACCCGACTAGCGGGGACGGCTAGCACAGATACGCAGTATTTT
V gene: TRBV4-3; clone size: NA; D gene: TRBD2; J gene: TRBJ2-2; CDR3 protein: CASSQVRDSGTSGTNTGELFF; CDR3 DNA: TGCGCCAGCAGCCAAGTACGGGACAGCGGGACTAGCGGGACGAACACCGGGGAGCTGTTTTTT
V gene: TRBV28; clone size: NA; D gene: TRBD1; J gene: TRBJ1-5; CDR3 protein: CASSNPGQGIKRNHQPQHF; CDR3 DNA: TGTGCCAGCAGTAACCCCGGACAGGGCATTAAGCGAAATCATCAGCCCCAGCATTTT
V gene: TRBV27; clone size: NA; D gene: TRBD2; J gene: TRBJ2-7; CDR3 protein: CASSFRRSPGLAGANEQYF; CDR3 DNA: TGTGCCAGCAGTTTTAGACGTTCTCCGGGACTAGCGGGAGCGAACGAGCAGTACTTC
V gene: TRBV19; clone size: NA; D gene: TRBD2; J gene: TRBJ2-5; CDR3 protein: CASSMLAGHGETQYF; CDR3 DNA: TGTGCCAGTAGTATGCTAGCGGGACATGGGGAGACCCAGTACTTC
V gene: TRBV13; clone size: NA; D gene: NA; J gene: TRBJ2-1; CDR3 protein: CASSLVSSEYRRNEQFF; CDR3 DNA: TGTGCCAGCAGCTTAGTGTCTAGCGAGTACCGAAGGAATGAGCAGTTCTTC
V gene: TRBV28; clone size: NA; D gene: NA; J gene: TRBJ2-1; CDR3 protein: CASSFTSPTGFGHNEQFF; CDR3 DNA: TGTGCCAGCAGTTTTACGTCCCCGACAGGTTTCGGGCACAATGAGCAGTTCTTC
V gene: TRBV28; clone size: NA; D gene: TRBD1; J gene: TRBJ1-5; CDR3 protein: CASGLCGTGFAGNQPQHF; CDR3 DNA: TGTGCCAGCGGTTTGTGCGGGACAGGGTTTGCCGGCAATCAGCCCCAGCATTTT
V gene: TRBV29-1; clone size: NA; D gene: NA; J gene: TRBJ1-4; CDR3 protein: CSVEDTATNEKLFF; CDR3 DNA: TGCAGCGTTGAAGACACAGCAACTAATGAAAAACTGTTTTTT
V gene: TRBV28; clone size: NA; D gene: NA; J gene: TRBJ2-7; CDR3 protein: CASRQTETYEQYF; CDR3 DNA: TGTGCCAGCAGACAGACAGAGACCTACGAGCAGTACTTC
V gene: TRBV27; clone size: once; D gene: TRBD1; J gene: TRBJ2-7; CDR3 protein: CASSLTGGHEQYF; CDR3 DNA: TGTGCCAGCAGTTTAACAGGGGGCCACGAGCAGTACTTC
V gene: TRBV10-3; clone size: few; D gene: TRBD2; J gene: TRBJ2-1; CDR3 protein: CAISEWVAGKVPTMEQFF; CDR3 DNA: TGTGCCATCAGTGAGTGGGTAGCGGGGAAGGTACCTACAATGGAGCAGTTCTTC
V gene: TRBV6-1; clone size: NA; D gene: TRBD2; J gene: TRBJ2-3; CDR3 protein: CASSAGLAGTSTDTQYF; CDR3 DNA: TGTGCCAGCAGTGCGGGACTAGCGGGGACTAGCACAGATACGCAGTATTTT
V gene: TRBV5-5; clone size: NA; D gene: TRBD1; J gene: TRBJ2-7; CDR3 protein: CASSRFGQEKLYEQYF; CDR3 DNA: TGTGCCAGCAGCCGCTTCGGACAGGAGAAACTGTACGAGCAGTACTTC
V gene: TRBV7-9; clone size: NA; D gene: NA; J gene: TRBJ2-1; CDR3 protein: CASSANNEQFF; CDR3 DNA: TGTGCCAGCAGCGCGAACAATGAGCAGTTCTTC
V gene: TRBV29-1; clone size: NA; D gene: TRBD1; J gene: TRBJ2-3; CDR3 protein: CSVEDEQGSDTQYF; CDR3 DNA: TGCAGCGTTGAAGATGAACAGGGGTCGGATACGCAGTATTTT
V gene: TRBV7-9; clone size: once; D gene: NA; J gene: TRBJ2-1; CDR3 protein: CASSLEAEHLSYNEQFF; CDR3 DNA: TGTGCCAGCAGCTTAGAAGCGGAGCACCTCTCCTACAATGAGCAGTTCTTC
V gene: TRBV5-4; clone size: NA; D gene: NA; J gene: TRBJ1-2; CDR3 protein: CASSSDPLHYGYTF; CDR3 DNA: TGTGCCAGCAGCTCCGATCCTCTACACTATGGCTACACCTTC
V gene: TRBV6-4; clone size: NA; D gene: TRBD2; J gene: TRBJ2-3; CDR3 protein: CASSDGTRGLTDTQYF; CDR3 DNA: TGTGCCAGCAGTGACGGGACTAGGGGACTCACAGATACGCAGTATTTT
V gene: TRBV27; clone size: NA; D gene: NA; J gene: TRBJ1-5; CDR3 protein: CASGSGNQPQHF; CDR3 DNA: TGTGCCAGCGGGAGTGGCAATCAGCCCCAGCATTTT
V gene: TRBV13; clone size: NA; D gene: NA; J gene: TRBJ2-3; CDR3 protein: CASSLFGEEDTQYF; CDR3 DNA: TGTGCCAGCAGCTTATTCGGGGAGGAGGATACGCAGTATTTT
V gene: TRBV11-3; clone size: once; D gene: TRBD2; J gene: TRBJ2-1; CDR3 protein: CASRKGLADNEQFF; CDR3 DNA: TGTGCCAGCAGAAAGGGACTAGCGGACAATGAGCAGTTCTTC
V gene: TRBV4-2; clone size: NA; D gene: TRBD1; J gene: TRBJ1-2; CDR3 protein: CASSQDLRQGQHGYTF; CDR3 DNA: TGTGCCAGCAGCCAAGATTTGAGACAGGGGCAGCATGGCTACACCTTC
V gene: TRBV7-2; clone size: NA; D gene: NA; J gene: TRBJ2-5; CDR3 protein: CASSLGTLAGISGETQYF; CDR3 DNA: TGTGCCAGCAGCTTAGGAACCCTCGCGGGGATATCTGGGGAGACCCAGTACTTC
V gene: TRBV5-1; clone size: NA; D gene: TRBD1; J gene: TRBJ1-2; CDR3 protein: CASSPGGHGYTF; CDR3 DNA: TGCGCCAGCAGTCCAGGGGGTCATGGCTACACCTTC
V gene: TRBV5-4; clone size: NA; D gene: TRBD1; J gene: TRBJ1-1; CDR3 protein: CASSLEYRGPYKPNTEAFF; CDR3 DNA: TGTGCCAGCAGCTTGGAGTACAGGGGACCCTATAAGCCGAACACTGAAGCTTTCTTT
V gene: TRBV7-9; clone size: NA; D gene: TRBD2; J gene: TRBJ2-2; CDR3 protein: CASSYSGTRVRELFF; CDR3 DNA: TGTGCCAGCAGCTACTCCGGGACTAGAGTGCGGGAGCTGTTTTTT
V gene: TRBV4-3; clone size: NA; D gene: NA; J gene: TRBJ1-2; CDR3 protein: CASSQEGRTLFRRNYGYTF; CDR3 DNA: TGCGCCAGCAGCCAAGAGGGCAGGACACTCTTTAGGCGGAACTATGGCTACACCTTC
V gene: TRBV7-2; clone size: NA; D gene: TRBD2; J gene: TRBJ2-3; CDR3 protein: CASSLRLAGPPSTDTQYF; CDR3 DNA: TGTGCCAGCAGCCTCAGACTAGCGGGCCCACCTAGCACAGATACGCAGTATTTT
V gene: TRBV4-3; clone size: NA; D gene: NA; J gene: TRBJ2-1; CDR3 protein: CASSYRDLIYNEQFF; CDR3 DNA: TGCGCCAGCAGCTACCGGGACTTGATCTACAATGAGCAGTTCTTC
V gene: TRBV6-5; clone size: NA; D gene: NA; J gene: TRBJ2-7; CDR3 protein: CASSYDGQFYEQYF; CDR3 DNA: TGTGCCAGCAGTTACGACGGACAGTTCTACGAGCAGTACTTC
V gene: TRBV18; clone size: NA; D gene: NA; J gene: TRBJ2-7; CDR3 protein: CASSPGALREQYF; CDR3 DNA: TGTGCCAGCTCACCAGGGGCTTTGCGCGAGCAGTACTTC
V gene: TRBV20-1; clone size: NA; D gene: NA; J gene: TRBJ2-1; CDR3 protein: CSARSTVEQFF; CDR3 DNA: TGCAGCGCCCGCTCGACTGTAGAGCAGTTCTTC
V gene: TRBV29-1; clone size: NA; D gene: TRBD2; J gene: TRBJ2-5; CDR3 protein: CSVGALVSGGRVPFQETQYF; CDR3 DNA: TGCAGCGTTGGGGCTTTAGTATCCGGCGGGAGGGTCCCATTCCAAGAGACCCAGTACTTC
V gene: TRBV6-5; clone size: NA; D gene: NA; J gene: TRBJ2-1; CDR3 protein: CASSTAGRHEQFF; CDR3 DNA: TGTGCCAGCAGTACCGCGGGACGACATGAGCAGTTCTTC
V gene: TRBV6-1; clone size: NA; D gene: NA; J gene: TRBJ1-1; CDR3 protein: CASSGQGTLAAFF; CDR3 DNA: TGTGCCAGCAGCGGTCAGGGAACCCTTGCAGCTTTCTTT
V gene: TRBV4-3; clone size: NA; D gene: NA; J gene: TRBJ1-2; CDR3 protein: CASSEAGFGYGYTF; CDR3 DNA: TGCGCCAGCAGCGAAGCGGGGTTCGGCTATGGCTACACCTTC
V gene: TRBV7-9; clone size: NA; D gene: NA; J gene: TRBJ2-7; CDR3 protein: CASSLVRGYEQYF; CDR3 DNA: TGTGCCAGCAGCTTAGTCCGGGGCTACGAGCAGTACTTC
V gene: TRBV27; clone size: NA; D gene: TRBD2; J gene: TRBJ2-4; CDR3 protein: CASALGLGTHIQYF; CDR3 DNA: TGTGCCAGCGCGTTAGGACTAGGGACGCACATTCAGTACTTC
V gene: TRBV28; clone size: few; D gene: NA; J gene: TRBJ1-4; CDR3 protein: CATTVELKNEKLFF; CDR3 DNA: TGTGCCACCACGGTGGAGTTAAAGAATGAAAAACTGTTTTTT
V gene: TRBV4-3; clone size: NA; D gene: TRBD2; J gene: TRBJ2-1; CDR3 protein: CASSQAIGMTSGRAGTNEQFF; CDR3 DNA: TGCGCCAGCAGCCAAGCTATAGGGATGACTAGCGGGAGGGCCGGGACAAATGAGCAGTTCTTC
V gene: TRBV15; clone size: once; D gene: TRBD1; J gene: TRBJ1-1; CDR3 protein: CATSRSRDRVENTEAFF; CDR3 DNA: TGTGCCACCAGCAGGTCCCGGGACAGGGTCGAGAACACTGAAGCTTTCTTT
V gene: TRBV7-6; clone size: NA; D gene: TRBD1; J gene: TRBJ2-1; CDR3 protein: CASAGTGDSYNEQFF; CDR3 DNA: TGTGCCAGCGCCGGGACAGGGGATTCCTACAATGAGCAGTTCTTC
V gene: TRBV4-1; clone size: NA; D gene: NA; J gene: TRBJ2-3; CDR3 protein: CASSQYRASTDTQYF; CDR3 DNA: TGCGCCAGCAGCCAATACAGGGCGAGTACAGATACGCAGTATTTT
V gene: TRBV9; clone size: NA; D gene: TRBD2; J gene: TRBJ2-3; CDR3 protein: CASSVGTASGSDEDTQYF; CDR3 DNA: TGTGCCAGCAGCGTAGGAACAGCTAGCGGGAGTGATGAAGATACGCAGTATTTT
V gene: TRBV29-1; clone size: NA; D gene: TRBD2; J gene: TRBJ2-7; CDR3 protein: CSVEGLAADHEQYF; CDR3 DNA: TGCAGCGTGGAAGGACTAGCGGCCGACCACGAGCAGTACTTC
V gene: TRBV6-1; clone size: NA; D gene: TRBD1; J gene: TRBJ1-1; CDR3 protein: CASSADSGTGVGAFF; CDR3 DNA: TGTGCCAGCAGTGCCGACTCCGGGACAGGGGTAGGAGCTTTCTTT
V gene: TRBV27; clone size: NA; D gene: NA; J gene: TRBJ2-2; CDR3 protein: CASSFMRADTGELFF; CDR3 DNA: TGTGCCAGCAGTTTCATGAGGGCGGACACCGGGGAGCTGTTTTTT
V gene: TRBV29-1; clone size: NA; D gene: NA; J gene: TRBJ2-1; CDR3 protein: CSVEALEGTFKFF; CDR3 DNA: TGCAGCGTTGAGGCCTTAGAGGGGACTTTTAAGTTCTTC
V gene: TRBV5-6; clone size: once; D gene: NA; J gene: TRBJ2-7; CDR3 protein: CASSLAGERPSSYEQYF; CDR3 DNA: TGTGCCAGCAGCTTGGCCGGGGAGCGGCCTAGCTCCTACGAGCAGTACTTC
V gene: TRBV5-8; clone size: NA; D gene: TRBD2; J gene: TRBJ2-7; CDR3 protein: CASSLRPSGSSYEQYF; CDR3 DNA: TGTGCCAGCAGCTTAAGGCCTAGCGGGAGCTCCTACGAGCAGTACTTC
V gene: TRBV12-1; clone size: once; D gene: NA; J gene: TRBJ2-7; CDR3 protein: CASSFEGGRASSYEQYF; CDR3 DNA: TGTGCCAGCAGCTTTGAGGGCGGGAGGGCCTCCTCCTACGAGCAGTACTTC
V gene: TRBV30; clone size: NA; D gene: TRBD2; J gene: TRBJ2-2; CDR3 protein: CAWSGASGSGTGELFF; CDR3 DNA: TGTGCCTGGAGTGGGGCTAGCGGGAGTGGAACCGGGGAGCTGTTTTTT
V gene: TRBV28; clone size: NA; D gene: TRBD1; J gene: TRBJ2-7; CDR3 protein: CASSWGQGAYEQYF; CDR3 DNA: TGTGCCAGCAGTTGGGGACAGGGGGCCTACGAGCAGTACTTC
V gene: TRBV10-3; clone size: NA; D gene: NA; J gene: TRBJ1-5; CDR3 protein: CATTLTDDSNQPQHF; CDR3 DNA: TGTGCCACCACCCTAACAGATGATAGCAATCAGCCCCAGCATTTT
V gene: TRBV19; clone size: NA; D gene: NA; J gene: TRBJ1-5; CDR3 protein: CASMETLRIRQPQHF; CDR3 DNA: TGTGCCAGTATGGAGACCTTAAGGATCCGTCAGCCCCAGCATTTT
V gene: TRBV4-1; clone size: NA; D gene: NA; J gene: TRBJ2-7; CDR3 protein: CASSQEGRGEDYEQYF; CDR3 DNA: TGCGCCAGCAGCCAAGAAGGGAGAGGGGAGGACTACGAGCAGTACTTC